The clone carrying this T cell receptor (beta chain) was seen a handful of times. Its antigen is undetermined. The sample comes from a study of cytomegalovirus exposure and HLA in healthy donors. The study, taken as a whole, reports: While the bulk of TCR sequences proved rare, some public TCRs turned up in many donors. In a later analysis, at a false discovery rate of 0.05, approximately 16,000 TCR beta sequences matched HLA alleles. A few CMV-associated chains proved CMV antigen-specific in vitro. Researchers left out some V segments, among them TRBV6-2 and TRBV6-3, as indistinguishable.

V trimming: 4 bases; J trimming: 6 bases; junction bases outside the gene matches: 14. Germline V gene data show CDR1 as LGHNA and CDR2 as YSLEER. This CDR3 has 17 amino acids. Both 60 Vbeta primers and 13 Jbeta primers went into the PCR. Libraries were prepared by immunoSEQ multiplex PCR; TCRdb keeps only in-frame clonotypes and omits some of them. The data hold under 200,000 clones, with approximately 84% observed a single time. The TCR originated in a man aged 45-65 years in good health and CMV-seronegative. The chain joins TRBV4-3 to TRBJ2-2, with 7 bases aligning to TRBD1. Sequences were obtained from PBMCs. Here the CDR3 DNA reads TGCGCCAGCAGCCTCCACCGTTGGGACAGCCGACCCGGGGAGCTGTTTTTT. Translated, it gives CASSLHRWDSRPGELFF.